The 31 T cell receptor beta chains reported below all come from one sample, sequenced in a study of T cell responses to AZD1222 COVID-19 vaccine. Here immunoSEQ multiplex PCR was the method, and the copy in TCRdb shows in-frame clones only, minus some. The sample yields fewer than 150,000 clones, about 87% seen once. The sequencing used peripheral blood, collected on day 0 of AZD1222 vaccination. These receptors all come from an adult in good health.

This chain joins TRBV27 and TRBJ1-2; D call uncertain. V lost 8 bases, J lost 0 bases, and 10 bases lay in between. The CDR3 spans 13 residues. Per germline, CDR1 MNHEY and CDR2 SMNVEV (reference sequence). This CDR3 reads CASQGITNYGYTF. In nucleotides, the CDR3 is TGTGCCAGCCAAGGGATCACTAACTATGGCTACACCTTC.

V usage is TRBV5-1 and J usage is TRBJ2-2; D is uncertain. CDR3 length: 15 amino acids. Trimming left V 2 bases short and J 6 bases short, with 14 bases between. Germline lookup yields CDR1 SGHRS and CDR2 YFSETQ. CDR3 nucleotides: TGCGCCAGCAGCTTCGAACGTCGGCTTGCCGGGGAGCTGTTTTTT. This encodes CASSFERRLAGELFF.

The chain recombines TRBV4-1 with TRBJ2-2; 8 bases line up with TRBD2. CDR1 and CDR2 (germline): MGHRA, YSYEKL. V shed 6 bases, J shed 3 bases, and the junction held 9 bases outside the gene matches. The CDR3 is made up of 16 amino acids. This CDR3 is CASRLGGGAYTGELFF. The CDR3 bases are TGCGCCAGCAGACTCGGGGGGGGCGCCTACACCGGGGAGCTGTTTTTT.

The chain has TRBV29-1 and TRBJ1-1; TRBD1 is a possible D gene (5 bases). CDR3 length equals 15 residues. The ends were cut back, 4 bases at V and 4 bases at J, with 19 bases in the middle. The germline CDR1 and CDR2 sequences are SQVTM and ANQGSEA. The CDR3 sequence: CSVVVLDRGVTEAFF. The DNA of the CDR3 is TGCAGCGTTGTAGTTCTAGATAGGGGCGTCACTGAAGCTTTCTTT.

The chain combines TRBV6-5 with TRBJ1-2; no clear D gene. Germline V gene lookup returns CDR1 MNHEY and CDR2 SVGAGI. The V end lost 6 bases, the J end lost 4 bases, and 15 bases lay between the germline ends. The length of the CDR3 is 14 residues. CDR3 nucleotides: TGTGCCAGCAGGGAGGTCGAGGTGGGCTATGGCTACACCTTC. It specifies CASREVEVGYGYTF.

The table lists this clone with a count of one. The chain links TRBV4-2 to TRBJ1-5, with a tentative D call TRBD1 (5 bases). The CDR3 spans 12 residues. The germline V and J ends were trimmed by 1 base and 7 bases, with 5 bases remaining between them. CDR1 is LGHNA, CDR2 YNFKEQ, per germline. The CDR3 protein is CASSQAGQPQHF. The CDR3 DNA reads TGTGCCAGCAGCCAAGCAGGGCAGCCCCAGCATTTT.

The rearrangement uses TRBV2 and TRBJ1-1; D gene uncertain. V lost 9 bases to trimming and J lost 5 bases, with 7 bases between them. CDR3 length equals 10 residues. The germline gives CDR1 SNHLY, CDR2 FYNNEI. The CDR3 DNA reads TGTGCCAGTATGGGTACTGAAGCTTTCTTT. Protein sequence: CASMGTEAFF.

The chain combines TRBV7-2 with TRBJ2-3, with D unresolved. This CDR3 is 12 amino acids long. Trimming took off 5 bases at V and 3 bases at J, with 6 bases between the two ends. The V gene's germline CDR1 is SGHTA and CDR2 FQGNSA. CDR3 region: CASSRTTDTQYF. The DNA of the CDR3 is TGTGCCAGCAGCCGGACGACAGATACGCAGTATTTT.

The chain has TRBV7-2 and TRBJ2-7; D is possibly TRBD1 (6 bases). Germline V CDR1 and CDR2: SGHTA, FQGNSA. The CDR3 sequence is 15 residues long. The V gene lost 0 bases and the J gene lost 3 bases, with 12 bases spanning the gap. Here the CDR3 DNA reads TGTGCCAGCAGCTTAGCAACAGGGAAGATCTACGAGCAGTACTTC. Translation: CASSLATGKIYEQYF.

V and J are TRBV19 and TRBJ1-1; no reliable D call. Trimming removed 5 bases from V and 1 base from J, with 14 bases in between. The germline gives CDR1 LNHDA, CDR2 SQIVND (reference sequence). The length of the CDR3 is 15 residues. DNA of the CDR3: TGTGCCAGTAGTCCTTGGTCGGTCGGGAACACTGAAGCTTTCTTT. This encodes CASSPWSVGNTEAFF.

This chain joins TRBV24-1 and TRBJ2-5; either TRBD1 or TRBD2 may supply D (7 bases each). The CDR3 consists of 17 residues. Trimming took off 3 bases at V and 4 bases at J, with 20 bases between the two ends. CDR1 and CDR2 (germline): KGHDR, SFDVKD. CDR3 in amino acids: CATSDTKQGRGRETQYF. CDR3 coding DNA: TGTGCCACCAGTGATACCAAACAGGGGAGGGGTCGAGAGACCCAGTACTTC.

This clone was found a few times. The V gene is TRBV5-4, the J gene TRBJ1-2, with no clear D. V lost 0 bases and J lost 2, with 8 bases in between. CDR1 and CDR2 from the germline V gene are SGHNT and YYREEE (reference sequence). The CDR3 is 14 amino acids. This CDR3 is CASSLADANYGYTF. The CDR3 DNA reads as TGTGCCAGCAGCTTGGCTGACGCGAACTATGGCTACACCTTC.

The chain carries TRBV10-3 and TRBJ2-2, with 7 bases lining up with TRBD1. This CDR3 is 15 amino acids long. The V segment lost 3 bases and the J segment 3 bases; nucleotides outside the gene matches: 4. CDR1 ENHRY and CDR2 SYGVKD come from the germline V gene. The CDR3 DNA reads TGTGCCATCAGTGATTCCGGGACAGACACCGGGGAGCTGTTTTTT. Its protein product is CAISDSGTDTGELFF.

This rearrangement joins TRBV5-1 to TRBJ1-6; no clear D. The CDR3 extends over 16 amino acids. The V end lost 4 bases, the J end lost 7 bases, and 18 bases lay between the germline ends. Germline V gene data show CDR1 as SGHRS and CDR2 as YFSETQ. The CDR3 sequence is CASSPGGEVINSPLHF. The DNA of the CDR3 is TGCGCCAGCAGCCCAGGTGGGGAGGTGATAAATTCACCCCTCCACTTT. Full variable domain (rest looked up from reference TRBV5-1 and TRBJ1-6): KAGVTQTPRYLIKTRGQQVTLSCSPISGHRSVSWYQQTPGQGLQFLFEYFSETQRNKGNFPGRFSGRQFSNSRSEMNVSTLELGDSALYLCASSPGGEVINSPLHFGNGTRLTVT.

This chain links TRBV5-3 with TRBJ1-1, with D possibly matching TRBD1 (5 bases). Being an ORF, TRBV5-3 has a function that is uncertain. This CDR3 spans 16 amino acids. The V and J ends lost 3 bases and 1 base respectively, with 16 bases between them. CDR3 in DNA: TGTGCCAGAAGCTCATCCCGGGGGATGGGGAACACTGAAGCTTTCTTT. Residues: CARSSSRGMGNTEAFF.

This clone was observed a single time. The chain employs TRBV25-1 and TRBJ2-7; D is unresolved. Germline assignment: CDR1 MGHDK and CDR2 SYGVNS. This CDR3 contains 14 residues. Trimming removed 2 bases at V and 0 bases at J, with 8 bases between. CDR3 in DNA: TGTGCCAGCAGTGAACCCAGGAACTCCTACGAGCAGTACTTC. Its protein is CASSEPRNSYEQYF.

The rearrangement links TRBV28 to TRBJ2-7, with 10 bases fitting TRBD2. V dropped 2 bases and J dropped 5; count of bases not matched to a gene: 18. This CDR3 has 19 amino acids. CDR1 is MDHEN, CDR2 SYDVKM, per germline. This CDR3 reads CASSLLPGGASGRTHEQYF. CDR3 nucleotide sequence: TGTGCCAGCAGTTTACTCCCAGGGGGGGCTAGCGGGAGAACCCACGAGCAGTACTTC.

V usage is TRBV12-3 or TRBV12-4 and J usage is TRBJ1-4; D may be TRBD1 (6 bases). Trimming took 3 bases from V and 15 from J, leaving 14 bases between them. The CDR3 totals 12 residues. CDR3 sequence reads: CASSFGGGGVFF. In DNA, the CDR3 is TGTGCCAGCAGTTTCGGGGGCGGAGGGGTGTTTTTT.

As to this clone: The germline gene is not matched at one end of the junction; a read error may be the cause. This rearrangement joins TRBV6-2 or TRBV6-3 to TRBJ2-1, with 9 positions matching TRBD1. CDR3 length: 15 amino acids. Germline-derived CDR1 and CDR2 are MNHEY and SVGEGT. The CDR3 region is CAGRYRDRALVEQFF. The CDR3 region has the DNA TGTGCCGGCAGGTACCGGGACAGGGCCCTAGTCGAGCAGTTCTTC.

V and J are TRBV2 and TRBJ2-7; D is unclear. V lost 2 bases, J lost 2 bases, and 16 bases lay in between. CDR1 is SNHLY and CDR2 is FYNNEI in the germline V gene. The CDR3 extends over 16 amino acids. CDR3 protein: CASSEKGPAEPYEQYF. In DNA form, the CDR3 reads TGTGCCAGCAGTGAAAAAGGGCCGGCAGAGCCCTACGAGCAGTACTTC.

This clone appeared a few times. The chain employs TRBV19 and TRBJ2-2; 8 nucleotides line up with TRBD2. The CDR3 extends over 14 amino acids. J gave up 5 bases and V 7 bases, and 6 bases lay outside the gene matches. Per the germline V gene, CDR1 is LNHDA and CDR2 is SQIVND (reference sequence). The CDR3 DNA is TGTGCCAGTAAAGACGGGAGGGAGACCGGGGAGCTGTTTTTT. As protein: CASKDGRETGELFF.

The V gene is TRBV9, the J gene TRBJ2-1; TRBD2 aligns across 7 bases. Germline values: CDR1 SGDLS, CDR2 YYNGEE. This CDR3 has 14 residues. V shed 1 base and J 9 bases; nucleotides not matched to a gene: 7. CDR3 in DNA: TGTGCCAGCAGCGTACGCTCTAGCGGCGGTGAGCAGTTCTTC. Amino acid sequence: CASSVRSSGGEQFF.

This chain links TRBV18 with TRBJ2-7; possibly TRBD1 or TRBD2 for D (6 bases each). The CDR3 extends over 14 amino acids. Germline CDR1 KGHSH, CDR2 LQKENI. V was pared by 2 bases and J by 2 bases, with 10 bases between. CDR3 bases: TGTGCCAGCTCACCAGGAGGGGGGCCCTACGAGCAGTACTTC. This codes for CASSPGGGPYEQYF.

The chain combines TRBV28 with TRBJ2-5; 10 nucleotides line up with TRBD2. This CDR3 has 14 amino acids. J was trimmed by 5 bases and V by 5 bases; bases with no gene match: 5. Germline CDR1 and CDR2: MDHEN and SYDVKM. The CDR3 here is CASSTTSGTETQYF. The CDR3 DNA reads as TGTGCCAGCAGTACAACTAGCGGGACTGAGACCCAGTACTTC.

The rearrangement joins TRBV28 to TRBJ1-5; D gene unclear. Germline V lookup: CDR1 MDHEN, CDR2 SYDVKM. The CDR3 totals 15 residues. Between the trimmed V and J ends, which lost 5 bases and 5 bases, there was a span of 16 bases. CDR3 residues: CASSTGAATYQPQHF. Here the CDR3 DNA reads TGTGCCAGCAGTACCGGAGCAGCGACGTATCAGCCCCAGCATTTT.

V and J are TRBV6-2 or TRBV6-3 and TRBJ2-7; D perhaps matches TRBD1 (5 bases). The V end lost 0 bases, the J end lost 5 bases, and 14 bases lay between the germline ends. CDR1 is MNHEY and CDR2 is SVGEGT in the germline V gene. CDR3 size: 15 residues. CDR3 coding DNA: TGTGCCAGCAGTTACTCTTTAGGGGCCGGCCACGAGCAGTACTTC. Protein sequence: CASSYSLGAGHEQYF.

A word on this clone: Other DNA sequences in this specimen translate into the identical CDR3. This rearrangement joins TRBV6-5 to TRBJ2-1, with D uncertain. This CDR3 is 11 amino acids long. Germline V gene sequence: CDR1 MNHEY, CDR2 SVGAGI. V was trimmed by 1 base and J by 9 bases, leaving 4 bases between them. The CDR3 spells CASSYLGEQFF. DNA of the CDR3: TGTGCCAGCAGTTACTTAGGTGAGCAGTTCTTC.

V and J are TRBV28 and TRBJ1-2; 7 bases match TRBD1. Germline CDR1 reads MDHEN; CDR2 reads SYDVKM. The CDR3 spans 18 residues. Trimming took 11 bases from V and 8 from J; bases not matched to a gene: 29. The CDR3 is CAGSLGGVGTDHREGYTF. CDR3 DNA sequence: TGTGCCGGATCCTTGGGCGGGGTCGGGACAGATCATCGGGAGGGCTACACCTTC.

V usage is TRBV27 and J usage is TRBJ1-1; D unclear. V dropped 8 bases and J dropped 1 base, with 11 bases sitting between them. The CDR3 sequence is 13 residues long. Per the germline V gene, CDR1 is MNHEY and CDR2 is SMNVEV (reference sequence). The CDR3 coding sequence is TGTGCCAGCTGCACGTGGGGGAACACTGAAGCTTTCTTT. Its protein product is CASCTWGNTEAFF.

The sample holds one count of this clone. The chain employs TRBV5-8 and TRBJ1-4; D is uncertain. The germline gives CDR1 SGHTS, CDR2 YDEGEE. The CDR3 sequence is 16 residues long. V was shortened by 3 bases and J by 4 bases, with 16 bases between the two germline ends. The CDR3 loop is CASSSNGPPHNEKLFF. The CDR3 DNA sequence: TGTGCCAGCAGCTCGAACGGACCACCCCATAATGAAAAACTGTTTTTT.

The rearrangement links TRBV6-2 or TRBV6-3 to TRBJ1-2; D is uncertain. The V gene's germline CDR1 is MNHEY and CDR2 SVGEGT. The CDR3 runs to 13 residues. With 2 bases removed from V and 3 bases from J, the gap between germline ends came to 7 bases. The CDR3 DNA follows: TGTGCCAGCAGTTACGACGGACACTATGGCTACACCTTC. It codes for CASSYDGHYGYTF.